This TCR beta chain originates from a study of low-dose radiotherapy and immunotherapy resistance in tumors. The wider study: While receiving nivolumab 240 mg every two weeks, patients also received ipilimumab 1 mg/kg every six weeks, both intravenously. The 200 mg/m2 dose of intravenous cyclophosphamide was given every two weeks, one day before radiation and immunotherapy.

Germline CDR1 reads SQVTM; CDR2 reads ANQGSEA. Trimming cost V 0 bases and J 2 bases, with 10 bases left between them. CDR3 length: 14 amino acids. Time point reported: after trial treatment. Treatment indicated: LDRT plus nivolumab, ipilimumab, low-dose cyclophosphamide and aspirin (RACIN trial). Treatment of the donors consisted of nivolumab and ipilimumab (plus aspirin, low-dose cyclophosphamide and low-dose radiotherapy). In this sample, this clonotype turned up many times. With TRAV- and TRBV-specific primers, first-strand cDNA was made, covering the alpha and beta chains. PCR amplification of the TCRs was performed with Phusion for 20 PCR cycles, and it relied on a constant-region primer together with a V-primer adapter. TCRdb ran MiXCR on the reads and lists one entry per CDR3 protein. The data hold under 90,000 distinct CDR3 sequences, with 15% to 20% observed a single time.

Source: PBMCs, taken after low-dose radiotherapy plus immunotherapy. The chain links TRBV29-1 to TRBJ1-2; D not certain. The clonotype comes from a male donor with prostate cancer. The chain's CDR3 is CSVEDLGRNYGYTF. The DNA for the CDR3 is TGCAGCGTTGAAGATCTGGGGAGGAACTATGGCTACACCTTC.